This T cell receptor beta chain was profiled in a study of PD-L1 blockade in urothelial cancer (dated by TCRdb to about 2017). Describing the broader study: Every patient began therapy in 2014 and was given atezolizumab 1,200 mg intravenously every 3 weeks. About 85% of the roughly 29 patients were males with bladder-origin urothelial cancer, and about 65% of the roughly 29 reported a prior smoking history. Patients had an ECOG performance status of 0 or 1 and had received between 0 and 3 prior chemotherapy regimens. Blood samples were analyzed at two time points: 3 weeks after treatment start (second dose) and 6 weeks after treatment start. Blood samples yielded a median of about 150,000 T cells and tens of thousands of unique TCRs, with median clonality roughly 0.085. The study was an exploratory multi-omic analysis of somatic, immune and clinical correlates of response to PD-L1 blockade with atezolizumab in urothelial cancer. Pretreatment tumor samples, along with matched peripheral blood collected serially before and after atezolizumab treatment, underwent TCR sequencing. Durable clinical benefit meant progression-free survival longer than 6 months, and TCR features were also tested against progression-free and overall survival. In the same patients, pretreatment tumors underwent whole exome sequencing and RNA sequencing in addition to TCR sequencing. Several patients achieved durable clinical benefit and roughly 20 did not. Pretreatment blood TCR-seq was available for about 30 patients, at least one posttreatment blood collection was obtained for approximately 25 patients, and tumor TCR-seq was available for approximately 25 patients.

Each PCR received spiked-in synthetic TCR analog templates so that absolute template abundance could be estimated from read counts. TCRbeta CDR3 regions were amplified from genomic DNA with bias-controlled V and J gene primers using the immunoSEQ assay. Sequencing of rearranged TCRbeta segments was done at approximately 20X coverage. On the study's bioinformatics: Clustering was used to correct sequencing errors, and CDR3s were annotated against IMGT so that V, D and J genes could be assigned. Downstream analyses used only productive TCRbeta rearrangements and left out out-of-frame or stop-codon sequences. To compute clonality, Shannon entropy was normalized by the log of the number of unique productive sequences and then subtracted from one. Fisher's exact test with Benjamini-Hochberg correction, at a threshold of adjusted p below 0.01, was used to find clones that differed between time points or between blood and tumor. The immuneACCESS repertoire file appears here via TCRdb, limited to in-frame rearrangements. These files lack a portion of the clones; in checked studies, under half of the deficit traces to unresolved V genes, and the cause of the others is not known. V, J and clone size derive from that table, while D and trimming were established from the DNA sequence. This sample holds 27,000 or so clones; about 87% were observed only once. The ten biggest clones cover over 1.5% of the sample.

About this clone: It lacks a known antigen. There are no base qualities to consult, and no much larger clone falls within one base.

The investigation overall reported the following: Because of the small sample size (n ≈ 29) and the many exploratory analyses performed, the results are intended to be regarded as hypothesis-generating. A pretreatment peripheral blood TCR clonality below the median was linked to improved progression-free and overall survival. Among patients with durable benefit, tumor-associated TCR clones showed greater expansion in peripheral blood 3 weeks after treatment started (n ≈ 22, p = 0.022).

Trimming removed 10 bases from V and 5 bases from J, leaving 30 bases between the germline ends. The CDR3 measures 18 amino acids from cysteine to phenylalanine. Only the CDR3 DNA is retained, 54 bases long and in frame from the first base. CDR1 is given as MDHEN and CDR2 as SYDVKM, both from the germline V gene. The cohort included about 29 patients with locally advanced or metastatic urothelial carcinoma who were treated at Memorial Sloan Kettering on a trial protocol. Peripheral blood mononuclear cells were collected pretreatment and during treatment, with between 1 and 8 total time points per patient. The Qiagen DNeasy Blood extraction kit was used to purify genomic DNA from total PBMCs and tumor samples. PBMCs were collected pretreatment and during treatment, and were isolated and stored as previously described.

The source material was PBMCs, sampled around atezolizumab (anti-PD-L1) treatment. Here the chain combines TRBV28 and TRBJ2-1, with TRBD2 perhaps the D gene, on 5 matching bases. The sequence came from a man aged 45-60 years with urothelial cancer. Here is the DNA: TGTGCCATCTCAAAATCCCGAGGGCTAGGCGCCCTAGACAATGAGCAGTTCTTC. Its protein product is CAISKSRGLGALDNEQFF.